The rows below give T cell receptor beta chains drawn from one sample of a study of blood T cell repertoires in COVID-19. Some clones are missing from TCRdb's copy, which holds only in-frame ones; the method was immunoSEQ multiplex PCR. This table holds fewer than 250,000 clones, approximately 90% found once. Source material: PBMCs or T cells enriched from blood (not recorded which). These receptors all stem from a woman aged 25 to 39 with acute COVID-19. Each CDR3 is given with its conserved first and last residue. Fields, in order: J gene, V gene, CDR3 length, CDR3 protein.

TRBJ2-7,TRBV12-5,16,CASGLGLADASYEQYF
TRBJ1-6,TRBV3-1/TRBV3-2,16,CASSYTGTPYNSPLHF
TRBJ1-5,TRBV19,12,CASSIGDRIQHF
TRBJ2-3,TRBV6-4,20,CASSDWGLAIYTTSTDTQYF
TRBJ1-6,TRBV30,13,CACQGELGSPLHF
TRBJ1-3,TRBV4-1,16,CASSQEGRAAGNTIYF
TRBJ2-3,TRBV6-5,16,CASSYTRGAIPDTQYF
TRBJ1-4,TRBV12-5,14,CASGFGRVNEKLFF
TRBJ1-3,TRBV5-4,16,CASSSDRDHSGNTIYF
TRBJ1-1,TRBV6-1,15,CASSEATGWNTEAFF
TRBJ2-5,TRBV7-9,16,CASSFGLAGGQETQYF
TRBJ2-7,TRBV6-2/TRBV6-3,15,CASSYLAGDSYEQYF
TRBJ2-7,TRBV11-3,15,CASSLGQGVSYEQYF
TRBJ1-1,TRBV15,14,CATSRVGDVRSAFF
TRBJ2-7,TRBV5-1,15,CASSLVVGGTYEQYF
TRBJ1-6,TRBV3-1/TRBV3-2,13,CASSPPDNSPLHF
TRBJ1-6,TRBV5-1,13,CASSLEQNSPLHF
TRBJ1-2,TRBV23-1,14,CASSLLRGTYGYTF
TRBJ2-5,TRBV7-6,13,CASSLSNQETQYF
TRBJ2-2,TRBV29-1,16,CSALGQGQPIGGELFF
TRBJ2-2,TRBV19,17,CASSFPAGSGDAGELFF
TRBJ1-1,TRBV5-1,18,CASSPGDRDLLWGTEAFF
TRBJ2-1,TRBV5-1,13,CASRPTSPGEQFF
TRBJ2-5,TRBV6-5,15,CATQVGDRYQETQYF
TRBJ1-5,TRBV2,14,CASRDRGLNQPQHF
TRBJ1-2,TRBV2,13,CASSETGKDGYTF
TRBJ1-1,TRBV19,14,CASSAPGDRAEAFF
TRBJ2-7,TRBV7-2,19,CASSLAKSRTSGSSYEQYF
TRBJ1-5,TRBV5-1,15,CASSLGGGRDQPQHF
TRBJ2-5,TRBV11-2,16,CASRKPGSRGEETQYF
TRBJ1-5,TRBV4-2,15,CASSHTGQSNQPQHF
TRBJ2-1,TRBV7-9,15,CASSPRQGSYNEQFF
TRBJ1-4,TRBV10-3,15,CAISESTGNIEKLFF
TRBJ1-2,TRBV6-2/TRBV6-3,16,CASSYNGGQGASGYTF
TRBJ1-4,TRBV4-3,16,CASSQDYRSTNEKLFF
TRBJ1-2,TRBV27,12,CASSSGSRGYTF
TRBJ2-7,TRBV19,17,CASSIFAGTGTAYEQYF
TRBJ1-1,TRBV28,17,CASSFPRDRGGNTEAFF
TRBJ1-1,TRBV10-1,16,CASSENYLSPNTEAFF